The clone carrying this T cell receptor beta chain was detected a few times. Its antigen is not known. CDR1 is MDHEN, CDR2 SYDVKM, per germline. This CDR3 is 14 amino acids long. V lost 6 bases and J lost 3; bases outside the gene matches: 8. Time point described: healthy volunteer bleed at 2 weeks. The total RNA was obtained from whole blood that was not fractionated. This entry belongs to a study of human T cells and chemical hapten exposure. As for the study in general: The variation in per-sample TCR yields arose mainly from small differences in pooled library volumes. Notes on the study in general: Among TCRs, those above 1 in 1000 frequency were unaffected by DPC sensitization.

Individual cDNA molecules (in the library) carried attached unique molecular identifiers. Original processing methods: TCRs per sample had a median of roughly 96,000 and ranged from roughly 23,224 to 700,000. In TCRdb, the RACE reads were re-called with MiXCR into one record per CDR3 protein. The V and J calls and clone size are TCRdb's, not the authors'. This table has under 95,000 distinct CDR3 sequences, approximately 9% appearing once. The sample taken for sequencing was whole blood. J is TRBJ2-7 and V is TRBV28; TRBD2 agrees at 7 bases. This clonotype originated in a female donor in good health. Some clones in this sample may be carry-over from other donors' samples. The CDR3 DNA sequence: TGTGCCAGCAGATCCTCGGGGGGACTCTACGAGCAGTACTTC. As protein: CASRSSGGLYEQYF.